This TCR beta chain was identified during a study of CD8+ T cells in alopecia areata. Findings and limits, study-wide: Patients shared TCRs less clearly than mice did, possibly for HLA-related reasons.

As the sequencing template, cDNA was produced by extracting RNA and reverse transcribing it. The protocol was immunoSEQ multiplex PCR, while the TCRdb copy is restricted to in-frame clones and leaves out a portion. The sample has about 200,000 clones; about 61% are singletons. As regards this clone: The antigen remains unidentified.

V was pared by 5 bases and J by 3 bases, with 11 bases between. Germline V gene lookup returns CDR1 MGHRA and CDR2 YSYEKL. This CDR3 contains 13 residues. This clonotype originated in a human donor in good health. Sequencing was performed on CD8+ T cells sorted from blood. The rearrangement uses TRBV4-1 and TRBJ2-7; D not certain. The CDR3 region is CASSDRPNYEQYF. The CDR3, as DNA: TGCGCCAGCAGCGATAGACCCAACTACGAGCAGTACTTC.